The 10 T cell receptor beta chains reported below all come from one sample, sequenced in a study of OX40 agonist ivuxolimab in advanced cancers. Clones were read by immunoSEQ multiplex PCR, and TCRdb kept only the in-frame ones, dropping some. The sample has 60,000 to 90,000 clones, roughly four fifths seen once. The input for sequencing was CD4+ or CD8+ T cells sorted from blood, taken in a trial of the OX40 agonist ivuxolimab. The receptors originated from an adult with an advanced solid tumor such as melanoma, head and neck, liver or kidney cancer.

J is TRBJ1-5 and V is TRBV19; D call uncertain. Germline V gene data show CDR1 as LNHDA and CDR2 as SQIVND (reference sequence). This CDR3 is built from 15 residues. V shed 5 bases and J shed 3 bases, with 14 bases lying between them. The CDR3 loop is CASSSPGAANQPQHF. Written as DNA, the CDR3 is TGTGCCAGTAGTTCCCCCGGAGCAGCCAATCAGCCCCAGCATTTT. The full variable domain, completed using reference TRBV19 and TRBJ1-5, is DGGITQSPKYLFRKEGQNVTLSCEQNLNHDAMYWYRQDPGQGLRLIYYSQIVNDFQKGDIAEGYSVSREKKESFPLTVTSAQKNPTAFYLCASSSPGAANQPQHFGDGTRLSIL.

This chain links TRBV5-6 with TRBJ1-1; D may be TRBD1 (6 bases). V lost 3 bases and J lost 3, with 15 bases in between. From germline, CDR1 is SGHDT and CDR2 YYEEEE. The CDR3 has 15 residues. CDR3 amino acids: CASSSLIYRDTEAFF. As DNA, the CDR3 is TGTGCCAGCAGCTCCCTTATATACAGGGACACTGAAGCTTTCTTT. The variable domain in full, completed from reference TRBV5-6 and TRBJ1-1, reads DAGVTQSPTHLIKTRGQQVTLRCSPKSGHDTVSWYQQALGQGPQFIFQYYEEEERQRGNFPDRFSGHQFPNYSSELNVNALLLGDSALYLCASSSLIYRDTEAFFGQGTRLTVV.

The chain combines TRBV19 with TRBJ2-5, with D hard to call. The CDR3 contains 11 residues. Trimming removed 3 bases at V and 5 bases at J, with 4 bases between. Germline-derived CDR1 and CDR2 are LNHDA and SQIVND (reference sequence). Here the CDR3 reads CASSIYETQYF. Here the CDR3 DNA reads TGTGCCAGTAGTATCTACGAGACCCAGTACTTC.

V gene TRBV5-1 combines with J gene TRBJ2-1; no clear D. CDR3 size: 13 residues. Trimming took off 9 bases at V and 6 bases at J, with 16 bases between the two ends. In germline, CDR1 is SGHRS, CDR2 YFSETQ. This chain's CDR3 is CATGSWDGNEQFF. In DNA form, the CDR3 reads TGCGCCACCGGGTCCTGGGATGGCAATGAGCAGTTCTTC.

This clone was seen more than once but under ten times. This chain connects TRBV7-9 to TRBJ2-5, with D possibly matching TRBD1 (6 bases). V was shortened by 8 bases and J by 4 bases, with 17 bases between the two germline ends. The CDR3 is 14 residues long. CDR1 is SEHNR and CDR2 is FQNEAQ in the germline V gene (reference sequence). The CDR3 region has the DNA TGTGCCAGCTCTATAGTACCCAGGGGAGAGACCCAGTACTTC. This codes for CASSIVPRGETQYF.

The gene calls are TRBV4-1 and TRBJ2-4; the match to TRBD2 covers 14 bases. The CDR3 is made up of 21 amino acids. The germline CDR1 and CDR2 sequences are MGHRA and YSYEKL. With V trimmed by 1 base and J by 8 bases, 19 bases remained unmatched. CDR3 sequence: CASSQGFVPGRLAGGRDIQYF. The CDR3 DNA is TGCGCCAGCAGCCAAGGCTTTGTTCCGGGCCGACTAGCGGGAGGGCGGGACATTCAGTACTTC.

CDR3 DNA: TGCAGTGCTAGACGAACCTACGAGCAGTACTTC. It codes for CSARRTYEQYF. The chain combines TRBV20-1 with TRBJ2-7, with D uncertain. The CDR3 runs to 11 residues. Germline lookup yields CDR1 DFQATT and CDR2 SNEGSKA (reference sequence). V lost 2 bases, J lost 2 bases, and 4 bases lay in between.

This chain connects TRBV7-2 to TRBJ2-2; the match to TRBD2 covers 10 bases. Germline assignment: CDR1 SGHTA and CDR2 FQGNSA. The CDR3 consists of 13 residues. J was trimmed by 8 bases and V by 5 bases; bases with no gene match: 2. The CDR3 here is CASSTLAGGELFF. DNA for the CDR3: TGTGCCAGCAGCACACTAGCGGGAGGGGAGCTGTTTTTT.

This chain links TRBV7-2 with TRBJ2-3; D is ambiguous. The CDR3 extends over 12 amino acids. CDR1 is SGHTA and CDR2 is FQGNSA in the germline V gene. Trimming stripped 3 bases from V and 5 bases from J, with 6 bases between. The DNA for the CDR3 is TGTGCCAGCAGCTTTTACGGAGATACGCAGTATTTT. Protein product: CASSFYGDTQYF.

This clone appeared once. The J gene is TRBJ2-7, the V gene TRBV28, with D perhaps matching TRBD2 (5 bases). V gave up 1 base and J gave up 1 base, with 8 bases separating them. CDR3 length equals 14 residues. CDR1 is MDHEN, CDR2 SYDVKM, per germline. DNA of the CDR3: TGTGCCAGCAGTTTATCGGGATATTCCTACGAGCAGTACGTC. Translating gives CASSLSGYSYEQYV.